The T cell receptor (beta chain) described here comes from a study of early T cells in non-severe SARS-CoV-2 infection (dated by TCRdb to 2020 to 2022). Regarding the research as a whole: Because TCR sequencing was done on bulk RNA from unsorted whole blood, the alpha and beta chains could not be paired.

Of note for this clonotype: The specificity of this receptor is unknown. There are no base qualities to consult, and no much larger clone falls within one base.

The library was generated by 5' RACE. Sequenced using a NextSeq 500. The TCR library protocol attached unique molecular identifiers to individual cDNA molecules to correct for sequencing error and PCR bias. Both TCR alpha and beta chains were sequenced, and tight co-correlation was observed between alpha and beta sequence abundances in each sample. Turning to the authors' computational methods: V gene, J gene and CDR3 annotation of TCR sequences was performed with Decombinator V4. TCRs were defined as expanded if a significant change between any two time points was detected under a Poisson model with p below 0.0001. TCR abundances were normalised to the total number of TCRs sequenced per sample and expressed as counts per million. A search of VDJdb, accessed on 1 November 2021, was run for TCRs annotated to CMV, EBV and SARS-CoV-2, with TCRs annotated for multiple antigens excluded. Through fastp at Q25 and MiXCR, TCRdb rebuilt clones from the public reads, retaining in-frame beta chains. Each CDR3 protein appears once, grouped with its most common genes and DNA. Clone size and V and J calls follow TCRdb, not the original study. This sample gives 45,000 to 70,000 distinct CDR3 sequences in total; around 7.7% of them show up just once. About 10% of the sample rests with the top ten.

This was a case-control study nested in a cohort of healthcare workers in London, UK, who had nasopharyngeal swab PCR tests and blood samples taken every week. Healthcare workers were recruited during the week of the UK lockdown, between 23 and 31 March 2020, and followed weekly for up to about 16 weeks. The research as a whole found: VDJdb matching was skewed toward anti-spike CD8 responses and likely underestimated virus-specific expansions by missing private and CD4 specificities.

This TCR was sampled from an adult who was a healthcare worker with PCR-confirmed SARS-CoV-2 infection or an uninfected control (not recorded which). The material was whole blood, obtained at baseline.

The CDR3 is CATSDFGLAVQETQYF. The nucleotide sequence reads as follows: TGTGCCACCAGTGATTTTGGACTAGCGGTCCAAGAGACCCAGTACTTC. The sequence joins TRBV24-1 to TRBJ2-5, with TRBD2 identical over 10 junction bases. V lost 1 base and J lost 1 base, and the count of bases not matched to a germline gene is 2. The CDR3 holds 16 amino acids from the cysteine to the phenylalanine. Just the 48-base CDR3 DNA is kept, in frame starting at base 1. From the germline V gene, CDR1 is KGHDR and CDR2 is SFDVKD.